The 27 T cell receptor beta chains in this list originate from one sample, sequenced in a study of T cells in localized non-small cell lung cancer. Data came from immunoSEQ multiplex PCR; TCRdb stores just in-frame clones and leaves some out. Of roughly 84,000 clones listed, 88% were seen once; the top ten hold 20% to 25%. The sequencing here drew on peripheral blood, taken before any cancer treatment. Receptors originate from a woman between 35 and 70 years old with stage I squamous cell lung carcinoma.

The chain's CDR3 is CASSERPVVPGANVLTF. The CDR3 nucleotides read TGTGCCAGCAGCGAGCGCCCCGTGGTTCCTGGGGCCAACGTCCTGACTTTC. The chain carries TRBV7-9 and TRBJ2-6; D call uncertain. Trimming stripped 5 bases from V and 2 bases from J, with 16 bases between. Germline loops: CDR1 SEHNR, CDR2 FQNEAQ (reference sequence). The length of the CDR3 is 17 residues.

CDR3 loop: CASSLNPGGGYTF. The CDR3, as DNA: TGTGCCAGCAGCTTAAACCCGGGGGGTGGCTACACCTTC. This sequence joins TRBV7-3 and TRBJ1-2; weak D call: TRBD1 (5 bases). V was cut by 1 base and J by 7 bases, with 10 bases left in between. Germline V CDR1 and CDR2: SGHTA, FQGTGA. The CDR3 extends over 13 amino acids.

The table lists this clone with a count of one. The genes are TRBV5-4 and TRBJ2-5; 9 bases fit TRBD2. This CDR3 contains 16 residues. After removal of 4 bases from V and 3 bases from J, the junction contained 10 bases not matched to a gene. Germline loops: CDR1 SGHNT, CDR2 YYREEE (reference sequence). DNA of the CDR3: TGTGCCAGCAGCGACACCGGGACTAGCAGTGAAGAGACCCAGTACTTC. It translates to CASSDTGTSSEETQYF.

The V and J genes are TRBV2 and TRBJ1-1; TRBD1 matches at 8 bases. V was clipped by 6 bases and J by 4 bases; unmatched bases: 7. CDR3 length equals 14 residues. Looked up from germline, CDR1 is SNHLY and CDR2 is FYNNEI. Here the CDR3 DNA reads TGTGCCAGCAGCTCGTGGACAGGGCTCACTGAAGCTTTCTTT. It codes for CASSSWTGLTEAFF.

V is TRBV30 and J is TRBJ1-1; possible D gene TRBD1, 5 bases. V was trimmed by 0 bases and J by 5 bases, leaving 13 bases between them. CDR1 GTSNPN and CDR2 SVGIG come from the germline V gene (reference sequence). This CDR3 has 14 residues. As DNA, the CDR3 is TGTGCCTGGAGTGTAGGCAGGGCCGGGACTGAAGCTTTCTTT. Encoded protein: CAWSVGRAGTEAFF. The full variable domain, its missing parts supplied by reference TRBV30 and TRBJ1-1, is SQTIHQWPATLVQPVGSPLSLECTVEGTSNPNLYWYRQAAGRGLQLLFYSVGIGQISSEVPQNLSASRPQDRQFILSSKKLLLSDSGFYLCAWSVGRAGTEAFFGQGTRLTVV.

This clone was recorded once. V gene TRBV5-4 combines with J gene TRBJ1-2; D is uncertain. CDR1 is SGHNT and CDR2 is YYREEE in the germline V gene (reference sequence). V was trimmed by 2 bases and J by 2 bases, leaving 7 bases between them. There are 13 residues in the CDR3. CDR3 loop: CASSLKGNYGYTF. Here the CDR3 DNA reads TGTGCCAGCAGCTTAAAGGGAAACTATGGCTACACCTTC.

The chain is built from TRBV5-4 and TRBJ2-1; D remains ambiguous. Trimming removed 0 bases from V and 5 bases from J, with 6 bases in between. The germline gives CDR1 SGHNT, CDR2 YYREEE (reference sequence). The CDR3 extends over 13 amino acids. DNA of the CDR3: TGTGCCAGCAGCTTGGGGGAACACAATGAGCAGTTCTTC. The encoded protein is CASSLGEHNEQFF.

V gene TRBV5-4 combines with J gene TRBJ2-3; perhaps D is TRBD1 or TRBD2 (5 bases each). Germline V gene lookup returns CDR1 SGHNT and CDR2 YYREEE (reference sequence). The V end lost 4 bases, the J end lost 7 bases, and 19 bases lay between the germline ends. The CDR3 contains 15 residues. The chain's CDR3 is CASSRTGEGRHTQYF. DNA of the CDR3: TGTGCCAGCAGCCGGACGGGCGAGGGGCGACATACGCAGTATTTT.

The table lists this clone with a few counts. The chain combines TRBV7-6 with TRBJ1-4, with a tentative D call TRBD1 (6 bases). From germline, CDR1 is SGHVS and CDR2 FNYEAQ. The CDR3 runs to 14 residues. Trimming cost V 5 bases and J 12 bases, with 19 bases left between them. CDR3 DNA: TGTGCCAGCAGCAAAGGACAGCCCGGCGAAGAACTGTTTTTT. This sequence encodes CASSKGQPGEELFF.

The chain links TRBV4-1 to TRBJ1-2, with unresolved D. Trimming removed 0 bases at V and 2 bases at J, with 7 bases between. The CDR3 is made up of 14 amino acids. CDR1 is MGHRA and CDR2 is YSYEKL in the germline V gene. CDR3 loop: CASSQDPGNYGYTF. CDR3 sequence (DNA): TGCGCCAGCAGCCAAGATCCAGGAAACTATGGCTACACCTTC.

The chain employs TRBV19 and TRBJ1-6; 8 positions agree with TRBD1. The trim removed 4 bases at V and 6 bases at J, leaving 5 bases unmatched. In germline, CDR1 is LNHDA, CDR2 SQIVND (reference sequence). This CDR3 spans 15 amino acids. The chain's CDR3 is CASSTGGEINSPLHF. The CDR3 DNA follows: TGTGCCAGTAGTACAGGGGGCGAAATTAATTCACCCCTCCACTTT.

The rearrangement joins TRBV6-1 to TRBJ2-1; weak D call: TRBD2 (7 bases). Trimming removed 2 bases at V and 8 bases at J, with 13 bases between. The V gene's germline CDR1 is MNHNS and CDR2 SASEGT. The CDR3 extends over 14 amino acids. The CDR3 is CASSERGAVDEQFF. Here the CDR3 DNA reads TGTGCCAGCAGTGAACGGGGGGCCGTGGATGAGCAGTTCTTC.

The chain couples TRBV18 to TRBJ2-7; TRBD1 is a possible D gene (5 bases). V was clipped by 2 bases and J by 12 bases, with 26 bases between them. This CDR3 spans 16 amino acids. The germline gives CDR1 KGHSH, CDR2 LQKENI. For the CDR3, the DNA is TGTGCCAGCTCACCAACAGTTAGGACAACAATGGCTGGTATGTACTTC. Translating it yields CASSPTVRTTMAGMYF.

The chain is built from TRBV19 and TRBJ2-1; TRBD2 matches 10 bases. Trimming at V came to 3 bases and at J to 5 bases, leaving 4 bases not matched to a gene. The CDR3 spans 15 residues. Germline V gene lookup returns CDR1 LNHDA and CDR2 SQIVND (reference sequence). For the CDR3, the DNA is TGTGCCAGTAGTATTGGACTAGCGGCGAACAATGAGCAGTTCTTC. This codes for CASSIGLAANNEQFF.

J is TRBJ1-2 and V is TRBV7-3; D might be TRBD1 (5 bases). Germline values: CDR1 SGHTA, CDR2 FQGTGA. V was clipped by 4 bases and J by 6 bases, with 9 bases between them. There are 12 residues in the CDR3. CDR3 in DNA: TGTGCCAGCAGCTCCGGGACCGATGGCTACACCTTC. It specifies CASSSGTDGYTF.

This clone was counted only a few times. The rearrangement joins TRBV5-6 to TRBJ2-1, with 11 bases fitting TRBD2. V shed 2 bases and J 9 bases; nucleotides not matched to a gene: 10. CDR1 SGHDT and CDR2 YYEEEE come from the germline V gene. The CDR3 has 16 residues. CDR3 region: CASSFFSGGAMSEQFF. The CDR3 bases are TGTGCCAGCAGCTTTTTTAGCGGGGGGGCTATGAGTGAGCAGTTCTTC. Full variable domain (remainder filled in from reference TRBV5-6 and TRBJ2-1): DAGVTQSPTHLIKTRGQQVTLRCSPKSGHDTVSWYQQALGQGPQFIFQYYEEEERQRGNFPDRFSGHQFPNYSSELNVNALLLGDSALYLCASSFFSGGAMSEQFFGPGTRLTVL.

The sample holds a few counts of this clone. The chain links TRBV6-5 to TRBJ2-7, with D maybe TRBD1 (6 bases). Trimming removed 8 bases from V and 0 bases from J, with 14 bases in between. The V gene's germline CDR1 is MNHEY and CDR2 SVGAGI. The CDR3 has 14 residues. The CDR3 spells CASSDRWSSYEQYF. The CDR3 DNA reads TGTGCCAGCTCCGACAGGTGGAGCTCCTACGAGCAGTACTTC.

The chain couples TRBV5-6 to TRBJ2-7; tentatively, D is TRBD2 (5 bases). Germline V gene lookup returns CDR1 SGHDT and CDR2 YYEEEE. The CDR3 sequence is 14 residues long. V lost 4 bases to trimming and J lost 2 bases, with 13 bases between them. CDR3 region: CASSTFTGTYEQYF. CDR3 coding DNA: TGTGCCAGCAGCACCTTCACGGGAACCTACGAGCAGTACTTC.

The CDR3 is CASSQDLGGYTF. The CDR3 region has the DNA TGCGCCAGCAGCCAAGATTTAGGTGGCTACACCTTC. This chain joins TRBV4-1 and TRBJ1-2; D is undetermined. Trimming left V 0 bases short and J 7 bases short, with 6 bases between. Looked up from germline, CDR1 is MGHRA and CDR2 is YSYEKL. CDR3 length equals 12 residues.

The chain recombines TRBV9 with TRBJ2-3, with D unresolved. V lost 4 bases, J lost 4 bases, and 7 bases lay in between. This CDR3 is 12 amino acids long. The germline V gene has CDR1 SGDLS and CDR2 YYNGEE. Written as DNA, the CDR3 is TGTGCCAGCAGCCTGGAAGCAGATACGCAGTATTTT. Amino acid sequence: CASSLEADTQYF.

The chain recombines TRBV29-1 with TRBJ1-1; D perhaps matches TRBD1 (5 bases). The CDR3 runs 14 residues. Trimming stripped 6 bases from V and 1 base from J, with 15 bases between. Germline lookup yields CDR1 SQVTM and CDR2 ANQGSEA. The CDR3 loop is CSVLAGGRNTEAFF. CDR3 nucleotide sequence: TGCAGCGTCCTAGCGGGGGGGAGGAACACTGAAGCTTTCTTT.

This clone was seen a single time. This CDR3 reads CASSLTNGNYGYTF. In DNA form, the CDR3 reads TGTGCCAGCTCACTTACCAATGGAAACTATGGCTACACCTTC. This chain joins TRBV18 and TRBJ1-2; D remains unclear. The germline V and J ends were trimmed by 4 bases and 2 bases, with 11 bases remaining between them. CDR3 length equals 14 residues. The V gene's germline CDR1 is KGHSH and CDR2 LQKENI.

The gene calls are TRBV7-2 and TRBJ1-5; tentatively, D is TRBD1 (6 bases). Trimming stripped 4 bases from V and 7 bases from J, with 8 bases between. CDR3 length equals 12 residues. Germline V gene sequence: CDR1 SGHTA, CDR2 FQGNSA. The CDR3 is CASSSGQQPQHF. The DNA for the CDR3 is TGTGCCAGCAGCTCCGGACAGCAGCCCCAGCATTTT.

This chain uses TRBV6-1 with TRBJ2-7; D not certain. The V and J ends lost 7 bases and 3 bases respectively, with 13 bases between them. The CDR3 is 13 amino acids. The V gene's germline CDR1 is MNHNS and CDR2 SASEGT. The CDR3 is CASNTQLSYEQYF. For the CDR3, the DNA is TGTGCCAGCAATACCCAACTGAGCTACGAGCAGTACTTC.

The rearrangement uses TRBV10-3 and TRBJ1-2; unclear D gene. CDR1 ENHRY and CDR2 SYGVKD come from the germline V gene. With 3 bases removed from V and 9 bases from J, the gap between germline ends came to 17 bases. CDR3 length: 14 residues. Here the CDR3 DNA reads TGTGCCATCAGTGATCCAAGGGAGGGCCTCAGCTACACCTTC. Encoded protein: CAISDPREGLSYTF.

The rearrangement joins TRBV6-1 to TRBJ2-4; a possible D gene is TRBD2 (7 bases). The CDR3 loop spans 15 amino acids. Germline CDR1 and CDR2: MNHNS and SASEGT. V lost 7 bases and J lost 13, with 26 bases in between. For the CDR3, the DNA is TGTGCCAGCATTTATGGGGGGGGGCAGACGGGCCGACAGTACTTC. Translated, it gives CASIYGGGQTGRQYF.

Details on this clone: The junction does not match germline at one end; this may be a read error. V is TRBV15 and J is TRBJ2-7; 8 bases map to TRBD1. The germline CDR1 and CDR2 sequences are LNHNV and YYDKDF (reference sequence). The CDR3 sequence is 12 residues long. DNA for the CDR3: TGTGCCAGCAGCTTGGGGACAGGCGAGCAGTACTTC. Translated: CASSLGTGEQYF. The variable domain in full, with the rest retrieved from reference TRBV15 and TRBJ2-7, is DAMVIQNPRYQVTQFGKPVTLSCSQTLNHNVMYWYQQKSSQAPKLLFHYYDKDFNNEADTPDNFQSRRPNTSFCFLDIRSPGLGDTAMYLCASSLGTGEQYFGPGTRLTVT.